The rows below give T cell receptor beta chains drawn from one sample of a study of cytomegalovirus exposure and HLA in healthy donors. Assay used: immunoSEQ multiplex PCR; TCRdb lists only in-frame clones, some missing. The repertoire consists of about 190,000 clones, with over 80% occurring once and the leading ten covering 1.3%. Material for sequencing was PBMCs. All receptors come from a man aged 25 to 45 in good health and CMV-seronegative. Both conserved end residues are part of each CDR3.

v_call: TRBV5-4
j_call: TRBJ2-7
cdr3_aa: CASSSKTGGKEQYF

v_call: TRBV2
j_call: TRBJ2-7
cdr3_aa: CASSGGGFSYEQYF

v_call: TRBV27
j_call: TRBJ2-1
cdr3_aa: CASSFQGASYNEQFF

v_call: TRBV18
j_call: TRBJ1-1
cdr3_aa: CASSPGGSNTEAFF

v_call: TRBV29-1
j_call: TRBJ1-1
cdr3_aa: CSVVAGTGEAFF

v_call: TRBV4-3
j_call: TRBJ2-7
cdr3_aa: CASSQDTGFVYEQYF

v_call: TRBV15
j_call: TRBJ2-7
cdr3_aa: CATSRDGGSSYEQYF

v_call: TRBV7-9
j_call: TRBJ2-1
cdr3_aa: CASSSNIASSYNEQFF

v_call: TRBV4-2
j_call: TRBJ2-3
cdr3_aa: CASSHSPLISGGSTDTQYF

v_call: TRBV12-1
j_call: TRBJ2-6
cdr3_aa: CASSSGTVGANVLTF

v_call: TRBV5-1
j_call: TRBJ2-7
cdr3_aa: CAHRPSEGYEQYF

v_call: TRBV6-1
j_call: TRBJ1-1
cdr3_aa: CAILLYTEAFF

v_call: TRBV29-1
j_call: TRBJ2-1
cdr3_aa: CSVYPGPYNEQFF

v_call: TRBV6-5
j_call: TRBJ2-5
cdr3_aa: CATSIGGRGETQYF